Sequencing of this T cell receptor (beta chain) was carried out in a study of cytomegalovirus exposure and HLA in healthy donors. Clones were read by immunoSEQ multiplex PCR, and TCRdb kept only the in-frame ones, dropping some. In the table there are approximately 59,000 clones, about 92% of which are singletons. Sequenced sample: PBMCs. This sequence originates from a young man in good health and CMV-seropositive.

The CDR3 loop is CASGASGRDTGELFF. For the CDR3, the DNA is TGTGCCAGCGGGGCTAGCGGGAGAGACACCGGGGAGCTGTTTTTT. V is TRBV6-1 and J is TRBJ2-2, with 10 bases identical to TRBD2. With V trimmed by 8 bases and J by 3 bases, 6 bases remained unmatched. Looked up from germline, CDR1 is MNHNS and CDR2 is SASEGT. CDR3 length: 15 amino acids.